This is a list of T cell receptor beta chains from one sample in a study of blood T cell repertoires in COVID-19. TCRdb keeps only in-frame clones here, not all; method: immunoSEQ multiplex PCR. The repertoire includes fewer than 200,000 clones, roughly 85% of them detected once, and roughly 9.1% sits in the top ten. The sample was peripheral blood. The receptors were gathered from a man aged 50-60 years with active or convalescent COVID-19. Both conserved end residues are part of each CDR3. The order of the fields is J gene, clone size, V gene, D gene, CDR3 DNA, CDR3 protein. The D gene is left open where the match is weak. Rows may omit the clone size; those that give it use once, few, many or a size class.

TRBJ2-3,once,TRBV11-2,NA,TGTGCCAGCAGCGGACTGTCACCTAGCACAGATACGCAGTATTTT,CASSGLSPSTDTQYF
TRBJ2-7,NA,TRBV4-3,NA,TGCGCCAGCAGCCAAGAACTAGCCAACTCCTACGAGCAGTACTTC,CASSQELANSYEQYF
TRBJ2-7,NA,TRBV19,TRBD1,TGTGCCAGTAGTATAGCCGCAGGGGGTTCCTACGAGCAGTACTTC,CASSIAAGGSYEQYF
TRBJ2-1,NA,TRBV6-5,TRBD2,TGTGCCAGTCGGATAGCGGGGGGGGCCTACAATGAGCAGTTCTTC,CASRIAGGAYNEQFF
TRBJ2-3,NA,TRBV5-1,TRBD1,TGCGCCAGCAGCTTGGTGGGACAGTACACAGATACGCAGTATTTT,CASSLVGQYTDTQYF
TRBJ1-1,NA,TRBV19,NA,TGTGCCAGTAGTATAATAGACAGGCCAAACACTGAAGCTTTCTTT,CASSIIDRPNTEAFF
TRBJ1-2,NA,TRBV5-6,NA,TGTGCCAGCAGCTTGGAGGGGTCTTATGGCTACACCTTC,CASSLEGSYGYTF
TRBJ2-2,once,TRBV3-1/TRBV3-2,TRBD1,TGTGCCAGCAGCCGTCCCGGGACAGGGTTCCCCGGGGAGCTGTTTTTT,CASSRPGTGFPGELFF
TRBJ1-1,NA,TRBV4-2,NA,TGTGCCAGCAGCCCACCCGGACAGCTAGATGGGAACACTGAAGCTTTCTTT,CASSPPGQLDGNTEAFF
TRBJ1-1,NA,TRBV12-3/TRBV12-4,NA,TGTGCCAGCAGATCAACAGGGTTCGCTGAAGCTTTCTTT,CASRSTGFAEAFF
TRBJ2-5,NA,TRBV5-4,NA,TGTGCCAGCACCACTAGGGGGGGGGCTGGGGAGACCCAGTACTTC,CASTTRGGAGETQYF
TRBJ2-5,once,TRBV7-2,NA,TGTGCCAGCAGCAGCAGGGGTGCTGTTGAGACCCAGTACTTC,CASSSRGAVETQYF
TRBJ1-2,NA,TRBV5-6,NA,TGTGCCAGCAGCATCAACCCGACCCTAGGCCCTTATGGCTACACCTTC,CASSINPTLGPYGYTF
TRBJ2-3,NA,TRBV19,TRBD2,TGTGCCAGTAGTCGAGCGATCGGGACTAGAGAACCGAGCACAGATACGCAGTATTTT,CASSRAIGTREPSTDTQYF
TRBJ1-1,NA,TRBV4-3,NA,TGCGCCAGCAGCCAAATAAGCATGAACACTGAAGCTTTCTTT,CASSQISMNTEAFF
TRBJ2-5,NA,TRBV20-1,TRBD1,TGCAGTGGGACAGGGCACGAGACCCAGTACTTC,CSGTGHETQYF
TRBJ1-3,NA,TRBV5-6,TRBD1,TGTGCCAGCAGCTTGACGACAGGGTTCGGAAACACCATATATTTT,CASSLTTGFGNTIYF
TRBJ1-1,NA,TRBV7-2,TRBD1,TGTGCCAGCAGCTATGGGGGACAGATACCCGCTGAAGCTTTCTTT,CASSYGGQIPAEAFF
TRBJ2-5,NA,TRBV7-3,TRBD2,TGTGCCAGCAGCCCGGGGACTAGCGGGGGGGCAAGGGAGACCCAGTACTTC,CASSPGTSGGARETQYF
TRBJ1-6,NA,TRBV29-1,TRBD1,TGCAGCGTTGGACAGGGTGATTCACCCCTCCACTTT,CSVGQGDSPLHF
TRBJ2-7,few,TRBV28,NA,TGTGCCAGCGGGGAGAGGTTCGAGCAGTACTTC,CASGERFEQYF
TRBJ2-3,NA,TRBV7-9,NA,TGTGCCAGCAGCCCTAGGCGACAGTTAGCTAGCACAGATACGCAGTATTTT,CASSPRRQLASTDTQYF
TRBJ1-6,once,TRBV28,NA,TGTGCCAGCAGCCCCACGGGGAGCTCCTATAATTCACCCCTCCACTTT,CASSPTGSSYNSPLHF
TRBJ2-2,NA,TRBV11-3,NA,TGTGCCAGCAGCCATACAGGGTCCACCGGGGAGCTGTTTTTT,CASSHTGSTGELFF
TRBJ2-1,NA,TRBV10-1,TRBD2,TGCGCCAGCAGTGAGTCTGGGACTAGCAATGAGCAGTTCTTC,CASSESGTSNEQFF
TRBJ2-1,few,TRBV19,TRBD2,TGTGCCAGTAGTGTAGCGGGGTCCCACAACAATGAGCAGTTCTTC,CASSVAGSHNNEQFF
TRBJ1-3,NA,TRBV6-1,TRBD1,TGTGCCAGCAGTGAAGTCGGACAGGGGTGGGACTCTGGAAACACCATATATTTT,CASSEVGQGWDSGNTIYF
TRBJ1-4,once,TRBV5-1,NA,TGCGCCAGCAGCTTGGCCGGTGAGGGAGGGAATGAAAAACTGTTTTTT,CASSLAGEGGNEKLFF
TRBJ1-2,NA,TRBV28,NA,TGTGCCAGCAGTCTCCACGGGGGGGCCGGGGTCTATGGCTACACCTTC,CASSLHGGAGVYGYTF
TRBJ2-7,NA,TRBV28,TRBD1,TGTGCCAGCAGTACTCCGGGACAGGGGCCCTACGAGCAGTACTTC,CASSTPGQGPYEQYF
TRBJ1-1,NA,TRBV6-5,NA,TGTGCCAGCAGCGAGAGGGTAACGGCTGAAGCTTTCTTT,CASSERVTAEAFF
TRBJ2-5,NA,TRBV10-3,TRBD2,TGTGCCATCAGTGAGTCTCGCGGGGGGGGGACCCAGTACTTC,CAISESRGGGTQYF
TRBJ1-1,NA,TRBV7-9,NA,TGTGCCAGCAGCTTAGCGGGCGCAGGGCCAGGGACTGAAGCTTTCTTT,CASSLAGAGPGTEAFF
TRBJ1-2,NA,TRBV10-3,TRBD1,TGTGCCATCAAGGACAGGGGGGACTATGGCTACACCTTC,CAIKDRGDYGYTF
TRBJ1-3,NA,TRBV6-5,TRBD1,TGTGCCAGCAGTAAAACCGGGACAGGGGGAAACACCATATATTTT,CASSKTGTGGNTIYF
TRBJ2-5,NA,TRBV30,TRBD1,TGTGCCTGGACCGTACAGGGGGGAGAGACCCAGTACTTC,CAWTVQGGETQYF
TRBJ2-5,few,TRBV7-6,NA,TGTGCCAGCAGCCACAGGGTCCAAGAGACCCAGTACTTC,CASSHRVQETQYF
TRBJ1-1,NA,TRBV7-3,TRBD1,TGTGCCAGCAGCGTGACAGGGGTGATCACTGAAGCTTTCTTT,CASSVTGVITEAFF
TRBJ2-2,NA,TRBV18,TRBD2,TGTGCCAGCTCACCCATAGGGGCGGGAGACACCGGGGAGCTGTTTTTT,CASSPIGAGDTGELFF
TRBJ2-7,NA,TRBV3-1/TRBV3-2,NA,TGTGCCAGCAGCCAAGCGTCCTACGAGCAGTACTTC,CASSQASYEQYF
TRBJ2-1,NA,TRBV3-1/TRBV3-2,TRBD2,TGTGCCAGCAGCCAGGCACCGGGACTAGCGAGGGATGAGCAGTTCTTC,CASSQAPGLARDEQFF
TRBJ2-1,NA,TRBV6-1,NA,TGTGCCAGCAGTGAAGACTCGAACAATGAGCAGTTCTTC,CASSEDSNNEQFF
TRBJ1-3,NA,TRBV5-5,TRBD1,TGTGCCAGCAGAGGGACAGGAAACTCTGGAAACACCATATATTTT,CASRGTGNSGNTIYF